This TCR beta chain was retrieved from a study of OX40 agonist ivuxolimab in advanced cancers. The germline CDR1 and CDR2 sequences are SGHNT and YYREEE (reference sequence). V was shortened by 0 bases and J by 6 bases, with 6 bases between the two germline ends. The CDR3 extends over 13 amino acids. Comments on this clone: The antigen remains undetermined.

Measured with immunoSEQ multiplex PCR; TCRdb has only the in-frame clones, and not every one. The data hold 90,000 to 95,000 clones, with 80% to 90% observed a single time. Blood samples were obtained at baseline, cycle 4 day 1, and cycle 7 day 1. Whole-study results and caveats: Near-lowest levels of clonal expansion characterized partial responders at 0.1-3.0 mg/kg.

This sequence joins TRBV5-4 and TRBJ2-2; no clear D. This receptor was obtained from an adult with an advanced solid tumor such as melanoma, head and neck, liver or kidney cancer. The sample in question was CD4+ or CD8+ T cells sorted from blood, obtained in a trial of the OX40 agonist ivuxolimab. The CDR3 DNA is TGTGCCAGCAGCTTGGAAAGGGCCGGGGAGCTGTTTTTT. Translation gives CASSLERAGELFF.